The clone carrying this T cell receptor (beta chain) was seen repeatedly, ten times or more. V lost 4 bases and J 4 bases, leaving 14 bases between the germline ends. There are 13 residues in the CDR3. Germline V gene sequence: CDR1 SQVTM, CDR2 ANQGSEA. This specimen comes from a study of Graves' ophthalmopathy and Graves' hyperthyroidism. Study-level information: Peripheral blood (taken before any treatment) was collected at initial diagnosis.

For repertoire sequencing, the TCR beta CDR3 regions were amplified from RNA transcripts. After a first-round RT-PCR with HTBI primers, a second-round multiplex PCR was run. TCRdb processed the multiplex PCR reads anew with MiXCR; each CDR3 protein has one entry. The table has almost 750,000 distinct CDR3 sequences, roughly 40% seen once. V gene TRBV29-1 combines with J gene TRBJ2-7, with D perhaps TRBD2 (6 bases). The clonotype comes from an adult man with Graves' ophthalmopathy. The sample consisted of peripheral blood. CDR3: CSVGVGGGYEQYF. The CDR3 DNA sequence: TGCAGCGTTGGCGTCGGGGGAGGATACGAGCAGTACTTC.